What follows is one TCR beta chain and its context. What this receptor recognizes is not known. No base qualities exist here, and no much larger clone lies one base off it. The data were taken from a study of cytomegalovirus exposure and HLA in healthy donors (dated by TCRdb to 2016 to 2017). Looking at the study overall: A later analysis indicated that the roughly 130 validation repertoires were generated on the platform also employed for the 670 or so repertoires of the first cohort. The aim of the study was to test whether cataloging public T cell receptors could identify signatures of past pathogen exposure. Besides the first cohort of roughly 640 subjects, a separate validation cohort made up of roughly 120 different subjects was used. The study combined high-throughput TCR immunosequencing, statistical association of individual TCRs with disease status, and machine learning to predict cytomegalovirus infection status.

The study at large found these results: According to the authors, the approach could potentially be generalized to other disease states and immunological phenotypes. Of the cluster scores, approximately 94% were above 0 in a later analysis, which found that TCRs clustered in the first cohort also tended to co-occur in the roughly 130 validation repertoires. Across donors, most TCR sequences were observed very rarely, whereas some public TCRs were present in many individuals. A later analysis had no HLA typing for the validation cohort, so co-occurrence there was scored across all 120 repertoires. The classifier was reported to diagnose cytomegalovirus status with high specificity and sensitivity in both the original and validation cohorts. A total of fewer than 200 TCR beta chains were listed by the study as associated with cytomegalovirus. In vitro tests confirmed that a few of the cytomegalovirus-associated TCR beta chains recognize cytomegalovirus antigens.

Donors formed part of the validation cohort, which comprised fewer than 150 subjects and was distinct from the first cohort of fewer than 750 subjects. The germline V gene encodes CDR1 SGHTA and CDR2 FQGNSA. Deletion took 5 bases off V and 0 bases off J, with a span of 20 bases between the germline ends. The CDR3 runs 18 amino acids, cysteine and phenylalanine included. Only the CDR3 portion is preserved as DNA: 54 bases, with reading frame beginning at the first base. The library was built by means of the immunoSEQ multiplex PCR assay. Per the source publication's procedure: A statistical classification framework was built to diagnose cytomegalovirus status from the catalog of TCR beta chain sequences. Not all clones reach the TCRdb copy of this immuneACCESS table, which keeps in-frame sequences only. Checked studies attribute under half of the gap to unresolved V genes and leave the rest unexplained. That table is the source of V, J and clone size, and D and trimming were worked out from the DNA. A total of nearly 200,000 clones appear in this sample, about 79% of them only once. The ten largest clones capture 13% of the sample.

The sequenced sample was PBMCs. This sequence was found in a woman aged 25 to 39 in good health and CMV-seropositive. The chain links TRBV7-2 with TRBJ2-1; the D gene identity is not certain. This receptor has the CDR3 CASSTPRRGSSSYNEQFF. The bases are TGTGCCAGCAGCACTCCAAGGAGAGGCTCGAGCTCCTACAATGAGCAGTTCTTC.